These T cell receptor beta chains were read from a single sample in a study of T cell changes during pregnancy in multiple sclerosis. Profiling relied on immunoSEQ multiplex PCR, and the TCRdb table lists in-frame clones only, not all of them. The profile shows 35,000 to 40,000 clones, about 92% of them singletons. The material was CD8+ T cells from peripheral blood mononuclear cells, obtained in the third trimester of pregnancy. All receptors come from a female donor with multiple sclerosis, enrolled in a pregnancy study. Each CDR3 is given with its conserved first and last residue. Each record gives: J gene, V gene, D gene, clone size, CDR3 protein, CDR3 DNA. The D gene is left open where the match is weak. Expanded clones are given a class, and other clones once, few, many or no size at all.

TRBJ1-5 TRBV21-1 . . CASSKRGPWVDQPQHF TGTGCCAGCAGCAAAAGAGGGCCGTGGGTCGACCAGCCCCAGCATTTT
TRBJ2-1 TRBV27 TRBD2 . CASSLYRRLAGGPPGNEQFF TGTGCCAGCAGTTTATATCGCCGCCTAGCGGGAGGGCCTCCAGGGAATGAGCAGTTCTTC
TRBJ2-5 TRBV7-9 . . CASSLQRHATETQYF TGTGCCAGCAGCTTACAGCGCCACGCTACGGAGACCCAGTACTTC
TRBJ2-1 TRBV4-2 . . CASSQEGGWSSYNEQFF TGTGCCAGCAGCCAAGAGGGCGGGTGGAGCTCCTACAATGAGCAGTTCTTC
TRBJ2-3 TRBV6-5 TRBD1 . CASRLGQGEADTQYF TGTGCCAGCAGGCTCGGACAGGGGGAGGCAGATACGCAGTATTTT
TRBJ2-5 TRBV27 . . CASSLWWDIANIETQYF TGTGCCAGCAGTTTGTGGTGGGACATTGCAAACATAGAGACCCAGTACTTC
TRBJ2-1 TRBV28 TRBD2 . CASSLPGLAGINNEQFF TGTGCCAGCAGTTTACCCGGACTAGCGGGAATCAACAATGAGCAGTTCTTC
TRBJ2-1 TRBV28 . . CASSFSTGIREQFF TGTGCCAGCAGTTTCTCTACAGGGATTCGTGAGCAGTTCTTC
TRBJ2-4 TRBV7-9 . once CASSLKQGQNIQYF TGTGCCAGCAGCTTAAAACAGGGCCAAAACATTCAGTACTTC
TRBJ2-6 TRBV7-9 TRBD1 . CASSLRDRAILANVLTF TGTGCCAGCAGCTTACGTGACAGGGCCATTCTAGCCAACGTCCTGACTTTC
TRBJ2-7 TRBV10-2 TRBD2 . CASTDGGGGDLYEQYF TGCGCCAGCACAGATGGGGGGGGAGGGGACCTCTACGAGCAGTACTTC
TRBJ1-4 TRBV7-8 . . CASSFGPDGGHEKLFF TGTGCCAGCAGCTTCGGTCCCGACGGGGGGCATGAAAAACTGTTTTTT
TRBJ2-3 TRBV5-1 TRBD2 . CASSLVASGRVSSADTQYF TGCGCCAGCAGCTTGGTGGCTAGCGGGAGGGTCTCTTCAGCAGATACGCAGTATTTT
TRBJ1-2 TRBV5-1 TRBD1 . CASSLPPGQSYRQWGYTF TGCGCCAGCAGCTTGCCCCCGGGACAGTCATATCGTCAATGGGGCTACACCTTC
TRBJ2-7 TRBV19 TRBD1 . CASSIIPGTGSGISYEQYF TGTGCCAGTAGTATTATTCCCGGGACAGGGTCCGGAATCTCTTACGAGCAGTACTTC
TRBJ2-7 TRBV5-4 . once CASSLGRTVSYEQYF TGTGCCAGCAGCTTGGGTCGGACAGTCTCCTACGAGCAGTACTTC
TRBJ1-5 TRBV9 . . CASSVGLGANQPQHF TGTGCCAGCAGCGTAGGATTAGGGGCCAATCAGCCCCAGCATTTT
TRBJ2-1 TRBV2 TRBD2 . CASKGLADHEQFF TGTGCCAGCAAGGGACTAGCGGACCATGAGCAGTTCTTC
TRBJ2-7 TRBV2 . . CASSEALGQHYEQYF TGTGCCAGCAGTGAAGCATTGGGGCAGCACTACGAGCAGTACTTC
TRBJ1-2 TRBV6-5 TRBD1 . CASRTGTGAPNGYTF TGTGCCAGCAGGACAGGGACAGGGGCCCCGAATGGCTACACCTTC
TRBJ1-1 TRBV7-8 . . CASSLAAGVHTEAFF TGTGCCAGCAGCTTAGCGGCAGGCGTGCACACTGAAGCTTTCTTT
TRBJ2-1 TRBV27 . . CASSKDSSYNEQFF TGTGCCAGCAGCAAGGACAGCTCCTACAATGAGCAGTTCTTC
TRBJ1-2 TRBV15 . . CATSRGLTGFYGYTF TGTGCCACCAGCAGAGGATTAACAGGCTTCTATGGCTACACCTTC
TRBJ2-5 TRBV5-6 . once CASSLANQETQYF TGTGCCAGCAGCTTGGCCAACCAAGAGACCCAGTACTTC
TRBJ2-7 TRBV27 . . CASSLSRFYEQYF TGTGCCAGCAGTTTATCCAGGTTCTACGAGCAGTACTTC
TRBJ1-1 TRBV7-3 TRBD1 . CASSATGGNTEAFF TGTGCCAGCAGCGCGACAGGGGGTAACACTGAAGCTTTCTTT
TRBJ1-1 TRBV6-5 TRBD1 . CASSLDRVNTEAFF TGTGCCAGCAGTCTGGACAGGGTGAACACTGAAGCTTTCTTT
TRBJ2-3 TRBV7-3 TRBD2 . CASSLNLAGGADTQYF TGTGCCAGCAGCTTAAACCTAGCGGGAGGCGCAGATACGCAGTATTTT